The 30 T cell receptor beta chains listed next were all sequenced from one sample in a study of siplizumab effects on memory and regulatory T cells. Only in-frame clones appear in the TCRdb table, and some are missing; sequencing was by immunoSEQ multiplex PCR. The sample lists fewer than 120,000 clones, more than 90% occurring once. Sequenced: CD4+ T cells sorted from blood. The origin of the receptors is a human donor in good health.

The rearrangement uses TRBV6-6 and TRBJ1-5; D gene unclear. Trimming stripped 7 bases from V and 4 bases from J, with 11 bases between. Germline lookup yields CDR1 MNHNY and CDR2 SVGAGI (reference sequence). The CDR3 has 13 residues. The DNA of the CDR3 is TGTGCCAGCAACCCCTCGGGGAATCAGCCCCAGCATTTT. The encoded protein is CASNPSGNQPQHF.

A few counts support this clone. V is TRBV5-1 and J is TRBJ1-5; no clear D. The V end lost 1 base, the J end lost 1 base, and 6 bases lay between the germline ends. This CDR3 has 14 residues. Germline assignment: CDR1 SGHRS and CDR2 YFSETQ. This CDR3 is CASSLSGSNQPQHF. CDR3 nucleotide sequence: TGCGCCAGCAGCTTGTCGGGGAGCAATCAGCCCCAGCATTTT.

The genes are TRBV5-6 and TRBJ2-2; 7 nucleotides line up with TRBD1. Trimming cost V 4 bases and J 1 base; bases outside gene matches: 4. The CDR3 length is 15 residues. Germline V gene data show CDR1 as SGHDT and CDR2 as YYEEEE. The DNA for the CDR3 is TGTGCCAGCAGCCCAAGACAGGGGAACACCGGGGAGCTGTTTTTT. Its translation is CASSPRQGNTGELFF.

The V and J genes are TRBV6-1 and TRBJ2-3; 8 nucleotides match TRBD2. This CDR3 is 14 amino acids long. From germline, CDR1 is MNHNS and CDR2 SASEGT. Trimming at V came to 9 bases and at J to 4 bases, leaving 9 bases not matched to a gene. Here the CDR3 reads CASVTSETPDTQYF. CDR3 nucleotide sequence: TGTGCCAGTGTGACTAGCGAAACCCCAGATACGCAGTATTTT.

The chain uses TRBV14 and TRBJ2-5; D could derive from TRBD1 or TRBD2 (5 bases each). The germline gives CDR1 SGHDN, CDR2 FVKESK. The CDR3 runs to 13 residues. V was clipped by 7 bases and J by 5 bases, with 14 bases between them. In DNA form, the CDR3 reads TGTGCCAGCACCGGGACCCCGTCGGAGACCCAGTACTTC. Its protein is CASTGTPSETQYF.

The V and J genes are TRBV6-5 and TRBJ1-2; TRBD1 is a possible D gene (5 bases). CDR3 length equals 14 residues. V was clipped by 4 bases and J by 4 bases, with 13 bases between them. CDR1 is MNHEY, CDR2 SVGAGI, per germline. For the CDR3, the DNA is TGTGCCAGCAGTTTCACCGGGACGGCCTATGGCTACACCTTC. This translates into CASSFTGTAYGYTF.

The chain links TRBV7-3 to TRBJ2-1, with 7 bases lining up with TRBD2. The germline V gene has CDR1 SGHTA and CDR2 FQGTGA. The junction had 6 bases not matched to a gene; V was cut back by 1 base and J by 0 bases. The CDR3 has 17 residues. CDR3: CASSLRVSGHSYNEQFF. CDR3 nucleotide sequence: TGTGCCAGCAGCTTAAGGGTTAGCGGGCACTCCTACAATGAGCAGTTCTTC.

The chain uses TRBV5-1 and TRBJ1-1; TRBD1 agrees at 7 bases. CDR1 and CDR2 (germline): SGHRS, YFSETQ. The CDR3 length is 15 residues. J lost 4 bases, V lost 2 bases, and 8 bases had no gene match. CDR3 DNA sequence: TGCGCCAGCAGCTTTGCAGGGGACAGCCTCACTGAAGCTTTCTTT. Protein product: CASSFAGDSLTEAFF.

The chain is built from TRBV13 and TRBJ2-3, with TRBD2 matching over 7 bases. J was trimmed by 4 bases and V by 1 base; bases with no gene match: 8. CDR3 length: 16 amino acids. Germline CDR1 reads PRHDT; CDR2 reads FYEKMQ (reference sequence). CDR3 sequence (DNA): TGTGCCAGCAGCTTAGATGTCCTAGCGGACGCAGATACGCAGTATTTT. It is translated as CASSLDVLADADTQYF.

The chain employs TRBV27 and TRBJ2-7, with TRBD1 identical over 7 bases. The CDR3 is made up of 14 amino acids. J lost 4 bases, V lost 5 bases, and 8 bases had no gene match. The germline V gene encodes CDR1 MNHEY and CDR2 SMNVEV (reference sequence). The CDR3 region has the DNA TGTGCCAGCAGTCGCCCGGGACAGACTTACGAGCAGTACTTC. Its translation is CASSRPGQTYEQYF.

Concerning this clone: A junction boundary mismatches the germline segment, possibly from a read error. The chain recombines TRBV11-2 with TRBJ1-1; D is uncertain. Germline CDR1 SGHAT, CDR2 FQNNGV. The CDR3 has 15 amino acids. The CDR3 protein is CASSTYKRPNTEAFF. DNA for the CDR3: TGTGCCAGCAGTACATACAAACGGCCGAACACTGAGGCTTTCTTT.

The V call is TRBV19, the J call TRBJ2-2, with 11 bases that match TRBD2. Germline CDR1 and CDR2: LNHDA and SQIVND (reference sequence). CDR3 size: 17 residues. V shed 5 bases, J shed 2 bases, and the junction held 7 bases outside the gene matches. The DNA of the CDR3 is TGTGCCAGTAGTCCGGGACTAGCGGACCTCAACACCGGGGAGCTGTTTTTT. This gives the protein CASSPGLADLNTGELFF. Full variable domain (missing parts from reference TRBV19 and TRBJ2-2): DGGITQSPKYLFRKEGQNVTLSCEQNLNHDAMYWYRQDPGQGLRLIYYSQIVNDFQKGDIAEGYSVSREKKESFPLTVTSAQKNPTAFYLCASSPGLADLNTGELFFGEGSRLTVL.

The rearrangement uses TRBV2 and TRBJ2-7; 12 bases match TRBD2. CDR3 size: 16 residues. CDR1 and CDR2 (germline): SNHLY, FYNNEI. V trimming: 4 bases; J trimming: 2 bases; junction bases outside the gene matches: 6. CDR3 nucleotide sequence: TGTGCCAGCAGTGTACTAGCGGGGGGCGAGACCTACGAGCAGTACTTC. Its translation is CASSVLAGGETYEQYF.

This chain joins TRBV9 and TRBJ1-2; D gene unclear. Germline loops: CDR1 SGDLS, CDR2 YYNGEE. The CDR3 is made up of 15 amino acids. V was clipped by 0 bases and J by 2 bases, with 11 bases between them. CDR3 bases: TGTGCCAGCAGCGTAGACGTGAACATAAACTATGGCTACACCTTC. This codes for CASSVDVNINYGYTF.

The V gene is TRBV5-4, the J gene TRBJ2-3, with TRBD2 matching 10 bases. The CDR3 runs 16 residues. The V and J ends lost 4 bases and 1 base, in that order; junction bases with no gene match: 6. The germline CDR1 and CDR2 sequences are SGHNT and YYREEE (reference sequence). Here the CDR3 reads CASSGKAGGGTDTQYF. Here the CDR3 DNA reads TGTGCCAGCAGCGGAAAAGCGGGAGGGGGCACAGATACGCAGTATTTT.

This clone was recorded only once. DNA for the CDR3: TGCAGCGTTGCGCCAGCGCGGGGGGCTGAAGCTTTCTTT. It is translated as CSVAPARGAEAFF. This chain links TRBV29-1 with TRBJ1-1, with D perhaps TRBD1 (5 bases). The V end lost 4 bases, the J end lost 6 bases, and 15 bases lay between the germline ends. CDR1 is SQVTM and CDR2 is ANQGSEA in the germline V gene. The CDR3 totals 13 residues.

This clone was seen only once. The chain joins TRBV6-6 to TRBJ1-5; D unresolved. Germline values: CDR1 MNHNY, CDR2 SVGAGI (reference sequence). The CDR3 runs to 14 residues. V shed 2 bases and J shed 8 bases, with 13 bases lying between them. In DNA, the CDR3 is TGTGCCAGCAGTTACCCTACCCTCTTCGAGCCCCAGCATTTT. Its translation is CASSYPTLFEPQHF.

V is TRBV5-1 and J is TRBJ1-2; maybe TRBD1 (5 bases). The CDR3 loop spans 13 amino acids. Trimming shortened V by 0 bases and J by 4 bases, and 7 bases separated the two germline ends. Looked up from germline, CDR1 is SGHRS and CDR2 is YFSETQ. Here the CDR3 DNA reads TGCGCCAGCAGCTTGGGGGACCTCTATGGCTACACCTTC. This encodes CASSLGDLYGYTF.

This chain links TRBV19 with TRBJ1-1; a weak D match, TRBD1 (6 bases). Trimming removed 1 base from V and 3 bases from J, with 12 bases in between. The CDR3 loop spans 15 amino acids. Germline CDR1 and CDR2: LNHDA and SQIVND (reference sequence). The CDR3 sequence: CASSIGGRGYTEAFF. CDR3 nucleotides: TGTGCCAGTAGTATAGGTGGCAGGGGATACACTGAAGCTTTCTTT.

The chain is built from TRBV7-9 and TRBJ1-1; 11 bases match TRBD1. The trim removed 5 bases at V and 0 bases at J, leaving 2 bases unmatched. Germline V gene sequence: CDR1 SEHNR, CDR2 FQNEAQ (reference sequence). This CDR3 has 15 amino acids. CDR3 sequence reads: CASSKGQGVNTEAFF. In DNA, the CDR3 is TGTGCCAGCAGCAAGGGACAGGGGGTGAACACTGAAGCTTTCTTT.

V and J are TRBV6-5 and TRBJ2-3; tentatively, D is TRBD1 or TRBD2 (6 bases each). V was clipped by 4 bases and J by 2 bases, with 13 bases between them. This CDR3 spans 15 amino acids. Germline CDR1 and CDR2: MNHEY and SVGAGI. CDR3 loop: CASSFTGADTDTQYF. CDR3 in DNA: TGTGCCAGCAGTTTCACGGGGGCCGACACAGATACGCAGTATTTT.

CDR3 region: CASSHSGGGNEQYF. Written as DNA, the CDR3 is TGCGCCAGCAGCCATAGCGGGGGCGGCAACGAGCAGTACTTC. This chain uses TRBV5-1 with TRBJ2-7; 9 bases fit TRBD2. Trimming removed 4 bases from V and 5 bases from J; junction bases left unmatched: 7. Germline loops: CDR1 SGHRS, CDR2 YFSETQ. This CDR3 spans 14 amino acids.

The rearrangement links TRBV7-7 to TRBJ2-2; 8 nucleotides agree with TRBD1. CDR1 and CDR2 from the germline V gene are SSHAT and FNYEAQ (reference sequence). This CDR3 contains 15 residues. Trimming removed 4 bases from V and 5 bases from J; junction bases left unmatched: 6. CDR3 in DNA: TGTGCCAGCAGCTCTGGACAGGGCGTTACCGGGGAGCTGTTTTTT. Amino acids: CASSSGQGVTGELFF.

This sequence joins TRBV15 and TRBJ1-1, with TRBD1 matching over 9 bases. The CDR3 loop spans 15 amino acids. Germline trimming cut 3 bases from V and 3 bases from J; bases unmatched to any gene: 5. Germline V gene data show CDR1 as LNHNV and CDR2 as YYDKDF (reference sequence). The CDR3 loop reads CATSSGQGRDTEAFF. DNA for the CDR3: TGTGCCACCAGCAGCGGACAGGGGAGGGACACTGAAGCTTTCTTT.

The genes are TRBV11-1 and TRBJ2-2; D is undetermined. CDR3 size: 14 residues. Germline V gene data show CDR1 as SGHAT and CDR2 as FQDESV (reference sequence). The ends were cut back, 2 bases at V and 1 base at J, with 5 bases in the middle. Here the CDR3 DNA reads TGTGCCAGCAGCTTACAGGAGAACACCGGGGAGCTGTTTTTT. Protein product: CASSLQENTGELFF.

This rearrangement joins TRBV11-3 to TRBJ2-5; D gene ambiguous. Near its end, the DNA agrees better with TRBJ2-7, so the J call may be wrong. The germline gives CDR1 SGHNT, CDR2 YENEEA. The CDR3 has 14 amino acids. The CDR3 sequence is CASSLTLTSYEQYF. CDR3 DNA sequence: TGTGCCAGCAGCTTAACGCTGACTTCCTACGAGCAGTACTTC.

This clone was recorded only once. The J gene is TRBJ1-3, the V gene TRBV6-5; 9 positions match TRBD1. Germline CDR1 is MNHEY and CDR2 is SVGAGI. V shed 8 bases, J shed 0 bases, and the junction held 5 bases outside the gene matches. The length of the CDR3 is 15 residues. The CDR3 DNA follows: TGTGCCAGCGGGACAGGGTACTCCTCTGGAAACACCATATATTTT. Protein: CASGTGYSSGNTIYF.

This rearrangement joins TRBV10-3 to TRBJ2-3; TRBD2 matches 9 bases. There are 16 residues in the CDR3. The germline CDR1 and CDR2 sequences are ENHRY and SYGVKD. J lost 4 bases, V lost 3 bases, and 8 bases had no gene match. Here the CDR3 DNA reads TGTGCCATCAGTGATATGGCGGGAGGGCCCCCAGATACGCAGTATTTT. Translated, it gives CAISDMAGGPPDTQYF.

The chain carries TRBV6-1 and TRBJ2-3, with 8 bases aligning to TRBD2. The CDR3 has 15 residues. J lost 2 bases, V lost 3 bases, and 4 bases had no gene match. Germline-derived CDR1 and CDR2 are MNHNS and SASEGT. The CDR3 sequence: CASSDKRGPTDTQYF. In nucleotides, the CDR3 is TGTGCCAGCAGTGATAAGCGGGGGCCCACAGATACGCAGTATTTT.

The CDR3 here is CAGGGQSSYEQYF. The CDR3 region has the DNA TGTGCCGGGGGAGGGCAGAGCTCCTACGAGCAGTACTTC. The chain joins TRBV6-1 to TRBJ2-7, with 7 bases fitting TRBD2. The length of the CDR3 is 13 residues. Germline CDR1 MNHNS, CDR2 SASEGT. V shed 11 bases and J 0 bases; nucleotides not matched to a gene: 7.